A single sample is the source of the 16 T cell receptor beta chains below, sequenced in a study of blood T cell repertoires in COVID-19. TCRdb's table, derived via immunoSEQ multiplex PCR, lists solely in-frame clones and lacks some. The table lists 60,000 to 75,000 clones, over 75% of them singletons, with approximately 7% in the top ten. Material: peripheral blood. These receptors all stem from a man between 40 and 49 years old with COVID-19, enrolled during active disease.

The chain is built from TRBV10-3 and TRBJ2-1, with 8 bases identical to TRBD1. With V trimmed by 6 bases and J by 7 bases, 11 bases remained unmatched. Germline V lookup: CDR1 ENHRY, CDR2 SYGVKD. This CDR3 spans 15 amino acids. In DNA form, the CDR3 reads TGTGCCATCAGCCCTCGACAGGGGTCCGTGAATGAGCAGTTCTTC. The encoded protein is CAISPRQGSVNEQFF.

The chain links TRBV2 to TRBJ2-1, with 8 bases identical to TRBD2. The V gene end was trimmed by 8 bases and the J gene end by 8 bases; junction bases not matched to a gene: 8. The length of the CDR3 is 13 residues. Per the germline V gene, CDR1 is SNHLY and CDR2 is FYNNEI. The CDR3 region is CASHRGGPYEQFF. The CDR3 nucleotides are TGTGCCAGCCATCGCGGGGGGCCATATGAGCAGTTCTTC.

This clone was picked up a small number of times. The V and J genes are TRBV7-9 and TRBJ1-5; D possibly corresponds to TRBD1 (6 bases). This CDR3 is 15 amino acids long. V was pared by 0 bases and J by 8 bases, with 14 bases between. Germline V gives CDR1 SEHNR, CDR2 FQNEAQ (reference sequence). The CDR3 DNA reads as TGTGCCAGCAGCTTAGCGCTGAGGGGGTCAGAGCCCCAGCATTTT. Translating it yields CASSLALRGSEPQHF.

The rearrangement joins TRBV10-3 to TRBJ2-2, with 9 positions matching TRBD1. Trimming at V came to 6 bases and at J to 2 bases, leaving 4 bases not matched to a gene. Germline V gives CDR1 ENHRY, CDR2 SYGVKD. The CDR3 consists of 15 residues. CDR3 sequence: CAISRGQGNTGELFF. The CDR3 DNA is TGTGCCATCAGCAGGGGACAGGGTAACACCGGGGAGCTGTTTTTT.

V is TRBV5-1 and J is TRBJ2-7, with 12 positions matching TRBD2. CDR1 is SGHRS, CDR2 YFSETQ, per germline. The CDR3 has 16 amino acids. The trim removed 4 bases at V and 5 bases at J, leaving 10 bases unmatched. The CDR3 DNA reads TGCGCCAGCAGCGACCTAGCGGGGGGGCCGAGGAACGAGCAGTACTTC. This encodes CASSDLAGGPRNEQYF.

This chain joins TRBV3-1 (or the pseudogene TRBV3-2) and TRBJ1-4; 7 nucleotides match TRBD1. Germline trimming cut 2 bases from V and 0 bases from J; bases unmatched to any gene: 3. The germline CDR1 and CDR2 sequences are LGHDT and YNNKEL (reference sequence). This CDR3 is 16 amino acids long. This CDR3 reads CASSQPGQATNEKLFF. Written as DNA, the CDR3 is TGTGCCAGCAGCCAACCAGGACAGGCAACTAATGAAAAACTGTTTTTT.

The CDR3 DNA sequence: TGTGCCAGCAGCCATCCGGACAGCGGCTACACCTTC. Its translation: CASSHPDSGYTF. This sequence joins TRBV14 and TRBJ1-2, with a possible D match to TRBD1 (6 bases). V lost 3 bases to trimming and J lost 8 bases, with 10 bases between them. The CDR3 has 12 residues. The germline V gene has CDR1 SGHDN and CDR2 FVKESK.

This clone was seen a few times. CDR3 coding DNA: TGTGCCAGCAGCTTAGTTAATTCCCTAAATGAAAAACTGTTTTTT. Amino acids: CASSLVNSLNEKLFF. The chain joins TRBV7-9 to TRBJ1-4, with D uncertain. Germline V gene data show CDR1 as SEHNR and CDR2 as FQNEAQ (reference sequence). The CDR3 runs to 15 residues. The V and J ends lost 1 base and 5 bases respectively, with 11 bases between them.

The chain is built from TRBV28 and TRBJ1-2, with 8 bases matching TRBD1. CDR3 length equals 14 residues. Germline values: CDR1 MDHEN, CDR2 SYDVKM. J was trimmed by 7 bases and V by 2 bases; bases with no gene match: 6. CDR3: CASSLGQGARGYTF. The CDR3 DNA reads as TGTGCCAGCAGTTTAGGGCAGGGGGCGCGTGGCTACACCTTC.

This chain links TRBV11-2 with TRBJ1-1; 8 positions match TRBD1. CDR3 length: 13 amino acids. The V and J ends lost 5 bases and 4 bases, in that order; junction bases with no gene match: 3. Germline CDR1 SGHAT, CDR2 FQNNGV. CDR3 DNA sequence: TGTGCCAGCAGCGGACAGGGTTTCACTGAAGCTTTCTTT. This codes for CASSGQGFTEAFF.

The J gene is TRBJ2-5, the V gene TRBV19, with a possible D match to TRBD1 (6 bases). The length of the CDR3 is 13 residues. The germline gives CDR1 LNHDA, CDR2 SQIVND (reference sequence). The germline V and J ends were trimmed by 2 bases and 4 bases, with 8 bases remaining between them. The CDR3 DNA reads TGTGCCAGTAGTATAAGAGGGGGAGAGACCCAGTACTTC. This translates into CASSIRGGETQYF.

This chain connects TRBV13 to TRBJ2-3; TRBD2 aligns across 7 bases. With 8 bases clipped from V and 0 bases from J, the junction kept 8 bases outside the gene matches. The germline V gene encodes CDR1 PRHDT and CDR2 FYEKMQ (reference sequence). The CDR3 contains 15 residues. The DNA for the CDR3 is TGTGCCAGCTCGCGGGGGAGTACAAGCACAGATACGCAGTATTTT. Protein sequence: CASSRGSTSTDTQYF.

This chain uses TRBV11-2 with TRBJ1-1, with D uncertain. This CDR3 is 14 amino acids long. CDR1 is SGHAT and CDR2 is FQNNGV in the germline V gene. Deletions cut 6 bases from V and 0 bases from J, with 11 bases between. In DNA form, the CDR3 reads TGTGCCAGCAGACTGAATCCCTTGAACACTGAAGCTTTCTTT. Translating gives CASRLNPLNTEAFF.

The gene calls are TRBV9 and TRBJ2-3; 7 bases map to TRBD2. The germline V gene has CDR1 SGDLS and CDR2 YYNGEE. V was pared by 4 bases and J by 1 base, with 6 bases of the junction left unmatched. The length of the CDR3 is 15 residues. The CDR3 DNA sequence: TGTGCCAGCAGCCTCAGCGGGGTCGGCACAGATACGCAGTATTTT. As protein: CASSLSGVGTDTQYF.

The genes are TRBV5-4 and TRBJ2-1; possibly TRBD2 for D (5 bases). This CDR3 is 13 amino acids long. V lost 1 base and J 6 bases, leaving 8 bases between the germline ends. Germline V gene data show CDR1 as SGHNT and CDR2 as YYREEE (reference sequence). CDR3: CASSLTGSNEQFF. The DNA of the CDR3 is TGTGCCAGCAGCTTGACTGGGAGCAATGAGCAGTTCTTC.

The genes are TRBV10-3 and TRBJ1-1; 7 nucleotides align to TRBD1. The CDR3 is made up of 12 amino acids. Germline assignment: CDR1 ENHRY and CDR2 SYGVKD. The junction had 4 bases not matched to a gene; V was cut back by 8 bases and J by 4 bases. The CDR3 is CAIGRQGTEAFF. CDR3 nucleotides: TGTGCCATCGGACGACAGGGCACTGAAGCTTTCTTT.